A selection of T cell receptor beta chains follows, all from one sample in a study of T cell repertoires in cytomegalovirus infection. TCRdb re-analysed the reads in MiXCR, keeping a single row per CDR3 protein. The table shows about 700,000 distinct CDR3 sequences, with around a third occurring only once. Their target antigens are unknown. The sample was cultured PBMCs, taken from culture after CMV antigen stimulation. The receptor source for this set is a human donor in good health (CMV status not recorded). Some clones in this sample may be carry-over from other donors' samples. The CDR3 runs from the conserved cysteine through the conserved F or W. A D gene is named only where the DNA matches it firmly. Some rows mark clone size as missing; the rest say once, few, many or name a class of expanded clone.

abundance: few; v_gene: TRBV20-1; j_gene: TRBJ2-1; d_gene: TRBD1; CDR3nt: TGCAGTGCTAGGCCCCGGGACAGGGCTTGGGATGAGCAGTTCTTC; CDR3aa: CSARPRDRAWDEQFF
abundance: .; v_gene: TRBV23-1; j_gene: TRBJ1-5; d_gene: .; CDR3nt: TGCGCCAGCAAGTTCGTAAATAGCAATCAGCCCCAGCATTTT; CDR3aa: CASKFVNSNQPQHF
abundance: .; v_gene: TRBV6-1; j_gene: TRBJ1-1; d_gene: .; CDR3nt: TGTGCCAGCAGGGAATCGGGGTCTGGGGACACTGAAGCTTTCTTT; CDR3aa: CASRESGSGDTEAFF
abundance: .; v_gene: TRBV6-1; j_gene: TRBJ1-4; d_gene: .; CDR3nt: TGTGCCAGCAGTTACACCCTGGAGGGAGGGAAGGAGGAAAAACTGTTTTTT; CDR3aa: CASSYTLEGGKEEKLFF
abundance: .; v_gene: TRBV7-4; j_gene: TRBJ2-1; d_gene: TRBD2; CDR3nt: TGTGCCAGCAGCCCCATAACTAGCGGGAGGGCAAGTGTGAATGAGCAGTTCTTC; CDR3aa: CASSPITSGRASVNEQFF
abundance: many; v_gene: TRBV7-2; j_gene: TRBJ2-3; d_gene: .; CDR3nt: TGTGCCAGCAGCAACAGCGGACTAAACACAGATACGCAGTATTTT; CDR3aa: CASSNSGLNTDTQYF
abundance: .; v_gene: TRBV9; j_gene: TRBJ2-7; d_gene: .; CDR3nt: TGTGCCAGCAGCGTAGTCCCCCAATCGGAGGAGCAGTACTTC; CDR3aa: CASSVVPQSEEQYF
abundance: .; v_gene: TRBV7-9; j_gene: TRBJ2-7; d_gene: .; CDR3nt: TGTGCCAGCAGCTTACCTTCCTACTCCTACGAGCAGTACTTC; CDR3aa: CASSLPSYSYEQYF
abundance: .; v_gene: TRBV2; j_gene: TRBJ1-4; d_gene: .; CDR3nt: TGTGCCAGCAGTCTGACGGTTCAAACTAATGAAAAACTGTTTTTT; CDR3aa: CASSLTVQTNEKLFF
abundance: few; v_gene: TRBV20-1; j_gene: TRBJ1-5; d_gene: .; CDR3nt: TGCAGTGCTACTCGGCTACAGAATAATCAGCCCCAGCATTTT; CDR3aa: CSATRLQNNQPQHF
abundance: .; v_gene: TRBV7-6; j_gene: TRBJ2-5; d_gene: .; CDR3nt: TGTGCCAGCAGCCGACGGGGGGCCTCTCAAGAGACCCAGTACTTC; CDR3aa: CASSRRGASQETQYF
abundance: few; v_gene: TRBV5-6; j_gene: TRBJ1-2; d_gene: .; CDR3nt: TGTGCCAGCAGCCCGGTCGGACAGCGAGACTATGGCTACACCTTC; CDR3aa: CASSPVGQRDYGYTF
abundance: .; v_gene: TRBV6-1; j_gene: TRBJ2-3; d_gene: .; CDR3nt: TGTGCCAGCCCTACCGGGAGTACGCAGTATTTT; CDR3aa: CASPTGSTQYF
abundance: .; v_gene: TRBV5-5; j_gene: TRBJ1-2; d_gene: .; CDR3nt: TGTGCCAGCAGCTCCCAGTCCTATGGCTACACCTTC; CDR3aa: CASSSQSYGYTF
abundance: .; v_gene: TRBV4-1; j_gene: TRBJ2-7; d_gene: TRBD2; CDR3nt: TGCGCCAGCAGCCAAAATAGCGGGGACTACGAGCAGTACTTC; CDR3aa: CASSQNSGDYEQYF
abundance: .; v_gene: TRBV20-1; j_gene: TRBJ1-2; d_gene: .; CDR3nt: TGCAGTGCTAGTGGTAATCGGCAGGGGTCCTTAGCGGGTGGCTACACCTTC; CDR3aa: CSASGNRQGSLAGGYTF
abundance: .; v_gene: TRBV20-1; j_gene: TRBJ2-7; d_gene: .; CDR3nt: TGCAGTGCTAGACTAGACACCTACGAGCAGTACTTC; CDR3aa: CSARLDTYEQYF
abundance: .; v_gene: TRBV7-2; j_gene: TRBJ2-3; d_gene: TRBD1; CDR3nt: TGTGCCAGCAGCTTAAGGGGGCCCATGATAGCGAGGGTCGGAAGCACAGATACGCAGTATTTT; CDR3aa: CASSLRGPMIARVGSTDTQYF
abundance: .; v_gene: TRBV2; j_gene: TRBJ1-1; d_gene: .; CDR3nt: TGTGCCAGCGCGCCAGGCAACACTGAAGCTTTCTTT; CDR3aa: CASAPGNTEAFF
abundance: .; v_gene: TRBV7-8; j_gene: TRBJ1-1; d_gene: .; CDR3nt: TGTGCCAGCAGCTTAGGCGGGCCCTTGAACACTGAAGCTTTCTTT; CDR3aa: CASSLGGPLNTEAFF
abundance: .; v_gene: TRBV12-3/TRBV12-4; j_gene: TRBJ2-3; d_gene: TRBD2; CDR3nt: TGTGCCAGCGGACTAGCGGGCCGCACAGATACGCAGTATTTT; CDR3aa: CASGLAGRTDTQYF
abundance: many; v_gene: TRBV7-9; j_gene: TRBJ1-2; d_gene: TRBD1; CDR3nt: TGTGCCAGCAGCCCACAGGGGCAGGACTATGGCTACACCTTC; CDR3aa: CASSPQGQDYGYTF
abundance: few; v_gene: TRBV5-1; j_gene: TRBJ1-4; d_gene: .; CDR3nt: TGCGCCAGCAGCTTGGCGTCGGGTGGATCAGGATATGAAAAACTGTTTTTT; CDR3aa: CASSLASGGSGYEKLFF
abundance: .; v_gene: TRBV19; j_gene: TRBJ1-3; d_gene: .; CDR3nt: TGTGCCAGTAGCCCCGGTATGGCAGTCGGAAACACCATATATTTT; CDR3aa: CASSPGMAVGNTIYF
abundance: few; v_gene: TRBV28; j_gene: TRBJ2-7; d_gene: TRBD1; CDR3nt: TGTGCCAGCAGTCCCCCGGACAGGGTTGACGAGCAGTACTTC; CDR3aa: CASSPPDRVDEQYF
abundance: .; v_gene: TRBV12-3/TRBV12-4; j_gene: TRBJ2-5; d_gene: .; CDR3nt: TGTGCCAGCAGCCCGACCTCAGACGGTCTCCAAGAGACCCAGTACTTC; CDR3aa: CASSPTSDGLQETQYF
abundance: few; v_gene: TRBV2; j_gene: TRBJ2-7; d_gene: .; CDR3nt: TGTGCCAGCAGGATGGGTACCCTCGTAAACTACGAGCAGTACTTC; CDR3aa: CASRMGTLVNYEQYF
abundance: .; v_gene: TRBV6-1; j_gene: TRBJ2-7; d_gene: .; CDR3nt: TGTGCCAGCACCCAGAACTACGAGCAGTACTTC; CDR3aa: CASTQNYEQYF
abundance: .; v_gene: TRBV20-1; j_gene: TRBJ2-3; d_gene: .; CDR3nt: TGCAGTGTACAACCCGTGGGGTTAGATACGCAGTATTTT; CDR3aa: CSVQPVGLDTQYF
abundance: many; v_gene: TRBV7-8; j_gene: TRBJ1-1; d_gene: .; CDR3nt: TGTGCCAGCAGCTTAGACAGGCCAAGGGGCACTGAAGCTTTCTTT; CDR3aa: CASSLDRPRGTEAFF
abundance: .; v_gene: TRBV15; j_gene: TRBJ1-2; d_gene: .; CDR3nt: TGTGCCACCAGCGGGGGGGTTACAGACTATGGCTACACCTTC; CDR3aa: CATSGGVTDYGYTF
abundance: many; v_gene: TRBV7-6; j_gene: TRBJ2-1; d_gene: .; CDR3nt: TGTGCCAGCAGCACCCTAGGGGGGATATCTGAGCAGTTCTTC; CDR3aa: CASSTLGGISEQFF
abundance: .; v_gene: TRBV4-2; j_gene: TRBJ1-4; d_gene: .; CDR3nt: TGTGCCAGCAGGACTGCGGGGGCCGGTGAAAAACTGTTTTTT; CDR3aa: CASRTAGAGEKLFF
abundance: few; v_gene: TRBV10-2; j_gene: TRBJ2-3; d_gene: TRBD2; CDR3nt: TGCGCCAGCAGACTAGCGGGAGAGACAGATACGCAGTATTTT; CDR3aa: CASRLAGETDTQYF
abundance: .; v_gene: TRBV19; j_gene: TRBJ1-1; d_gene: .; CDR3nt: TGTGCCAGTAGTATCAGCGACGGGACTGAAGCTTTCTTT; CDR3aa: CASSISDGTEAFF
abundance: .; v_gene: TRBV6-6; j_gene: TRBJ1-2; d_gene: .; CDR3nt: TGTGCCAGCAGTTCTCCCCAGGGGAATAACTATGGCTACACCTTC; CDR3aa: CASSSPQGNNYGYTF
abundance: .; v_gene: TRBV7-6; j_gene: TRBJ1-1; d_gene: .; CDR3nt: TGTGCCAGCAGCTTAGCGGTCCCCCTCGGGGGGCAAGGCACTGAAGCTTTCTTT; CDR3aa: CASSLAVPLGGQGTEAFF
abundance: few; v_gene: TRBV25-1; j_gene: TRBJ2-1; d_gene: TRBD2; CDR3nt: TGTGCCAGCAGTGATTGGACTAGGAACAATGAGCAGTTCTTC; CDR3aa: CASSDWTRNNEQFF
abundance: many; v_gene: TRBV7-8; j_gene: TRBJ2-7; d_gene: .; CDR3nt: TGTGCCAGCAGCTTAGATAGGCTACTTTCCTACGAGCAGTACTTC; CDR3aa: CASSLDRLLSYEQYF
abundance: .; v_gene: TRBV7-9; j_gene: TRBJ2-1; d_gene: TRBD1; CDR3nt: TGTGCCAGCAGCCACAGGGGCAGGGAGTACAATGAGCAGTTCTTC; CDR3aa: CASSHRGREYNEQFF
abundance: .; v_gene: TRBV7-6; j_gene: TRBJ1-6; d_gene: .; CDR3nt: TGTGCCAGCAGCATCAGCGGACGGGATTCACCCCTCCACTTT; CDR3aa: CASSISGRDSPLHF
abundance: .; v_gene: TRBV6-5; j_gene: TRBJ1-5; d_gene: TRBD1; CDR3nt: TGTGCCAGCAGTTTGACAGGGTTGGGCAATCAGCCCCAGCATTTT; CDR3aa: CASSLTGLGNQPQHF
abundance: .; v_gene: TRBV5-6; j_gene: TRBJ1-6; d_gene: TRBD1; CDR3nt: TGTGCCAGCAGCCGGGGGACAGCCAGATCGCGATCACCCCTCCACTTT; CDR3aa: CASSRGTARSRSPLHF
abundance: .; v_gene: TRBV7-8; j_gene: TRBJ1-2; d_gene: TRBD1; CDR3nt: TGTGCCAGCACCCGAGCCGGGACAGATTTTAGCTACACCTTC; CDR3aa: CASTRAGTDFSYTF
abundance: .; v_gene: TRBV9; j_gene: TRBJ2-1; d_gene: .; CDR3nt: TGTGCCAGCAGCGTTGGACTGTGGGGGAATGAGCAGTTCTTC; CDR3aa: CASSVGLWGNEQFF
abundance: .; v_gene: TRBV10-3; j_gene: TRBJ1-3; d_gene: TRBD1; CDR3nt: TGTGCCATCAGGGACAGGGGAAACACCATATATTTT; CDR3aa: CAIRDRGNTIYF
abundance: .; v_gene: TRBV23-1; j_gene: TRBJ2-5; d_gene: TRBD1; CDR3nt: TGCGCCAGCAGTCAATCGGGCGGGACAGGGTTAGAGACCCAGTACTTC; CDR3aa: CASSQSGGTGLETQYF
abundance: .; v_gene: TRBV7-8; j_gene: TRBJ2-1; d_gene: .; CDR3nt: TGTGCCAGCAGCGGCGGGGACGGGAGCGACGAGCAGTTCTTC; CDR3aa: CASSGGDGSDEQFF
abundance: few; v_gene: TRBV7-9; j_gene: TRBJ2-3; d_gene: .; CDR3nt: TGTGCCAGCAGCTTAGCCCCAACCCCTAGCACAGATACGCAGTATTTT; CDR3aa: CASSLAPTPSTDTQYF
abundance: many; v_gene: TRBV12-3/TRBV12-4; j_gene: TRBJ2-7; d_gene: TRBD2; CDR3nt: TGTGCCAGCAGCTTTGCGGGAGGGCCTTACGAGCAGTACTTC; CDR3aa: CASSFAGGPYEQYF
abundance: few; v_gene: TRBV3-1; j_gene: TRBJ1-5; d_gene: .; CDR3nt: TGTGCCAGCAGCCAAGACTTCGGCGGGCTCCTGACTCAGCCCCAGCATTTT; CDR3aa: CASSQDFGGLLTQPQHF
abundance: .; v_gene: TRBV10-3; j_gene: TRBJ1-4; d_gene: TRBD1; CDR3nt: TGTGCCATCAGTGAGTCCGGGACAGGGTACAGAGCAGAAAAACTGTTTTTT; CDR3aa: CAISESGTGYRAEKLFF
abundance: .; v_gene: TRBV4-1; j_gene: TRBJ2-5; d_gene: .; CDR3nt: TGCGCCAGCAGCCAAGCGACCGGGTCCGGGACCCAGTACTTC; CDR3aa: CASSQATGSGTQYF
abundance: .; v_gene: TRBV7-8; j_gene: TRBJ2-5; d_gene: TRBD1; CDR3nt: TGTGCCAGCAGCTCACGACAGGGGATCCAAGAGACCCAGTACTTC; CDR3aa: CASSSRQGIQETQYF
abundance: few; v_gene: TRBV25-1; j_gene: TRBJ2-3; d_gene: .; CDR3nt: TGTGCCAGCAGCCAGGGTGGGAATTGGGGCCCAACGCAGTATTTT; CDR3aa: CASSQGGNWGPTQYF